This T cell receptor beta chain was recovered during a study of cytotoxic CD8 clonotypes in ibrutinib-treated CLL. Study-wide background: Among responders, around 25 were partial and 2 complete; after median roughly 65 months, roughly 15 stayed remitted and some 12 progressed. General observations from the study: The study found baseline clonality above age-matched healthy donors, tracking circulating CD8+ T-cell counts.

With sequencing, the targeted depth ranged from 1 in 200,000 to 1 in 1 million T cells. Sequencing was performed with immunoSEQ multiplex PCR; in TCRdb, only in-frame clones are kept and a portion is missing. The table has over 65,000 clones, about four fifths seen once; the top ten hold 4.8%. Between the trimmed V and J ends, which lost 2 bases and 8 bases, there was a span of 18 bases. The germline V gene has CDR1 SGHTA and CDR2 FQGNSA. This CDR3 region has 15 residues. TCR beta libraries used approximately 1.9 micrograms of genomic DNA from cryopreserved PBMCs. In regard to this clone: Antigen unknown.

This TCR came from a human donor with chronic lymphocytic leukemia. Sample: PBMCs, taken after 12 months of ibrutinib treatment. The V and J genes are TRBV7-2 and TRBJ1-2; no clear D gene. CDR3 loop: CASSLISAGPGGYTF. The CDR3 DNA is TGTGCCAGCAGCTTAATAAGTGCGGGTCCCGGGGGCTACACCTTC.